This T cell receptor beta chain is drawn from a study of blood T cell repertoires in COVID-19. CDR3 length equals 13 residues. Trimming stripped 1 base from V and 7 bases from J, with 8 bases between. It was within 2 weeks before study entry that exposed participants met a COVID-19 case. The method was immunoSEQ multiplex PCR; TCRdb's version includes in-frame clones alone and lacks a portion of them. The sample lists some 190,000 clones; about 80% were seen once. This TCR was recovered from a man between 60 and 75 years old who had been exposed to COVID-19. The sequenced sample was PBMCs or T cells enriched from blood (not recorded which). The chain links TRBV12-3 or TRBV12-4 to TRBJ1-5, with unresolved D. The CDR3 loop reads CASSLGGFQPQHF. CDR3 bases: TGTGCCAGCAGTTTAGGAGGTTTCCAGCCCCAGCATTTT.